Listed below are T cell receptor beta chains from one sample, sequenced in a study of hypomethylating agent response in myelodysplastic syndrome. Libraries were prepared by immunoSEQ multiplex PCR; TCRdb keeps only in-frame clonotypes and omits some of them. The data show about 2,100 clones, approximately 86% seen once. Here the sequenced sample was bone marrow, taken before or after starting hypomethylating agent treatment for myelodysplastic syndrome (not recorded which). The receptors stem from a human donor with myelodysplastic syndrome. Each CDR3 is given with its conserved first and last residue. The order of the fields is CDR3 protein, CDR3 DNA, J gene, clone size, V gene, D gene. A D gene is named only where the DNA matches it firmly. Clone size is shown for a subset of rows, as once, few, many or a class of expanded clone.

CASDCWNYNSPLHF,TGTGCCAGCGATTGTTGGAACTATAATTCACCCCTCCACTTT,TRBJ1-6,NA,TRBV7-3,NA
CASFPRAGANVLTF,TGTGCCAGTTTCCCCAGGGCTGGGGCCAACGTCCTGACTTTC,TRBJ2-6,NA,TRBV19,NA
CAISESVLGGNTIYF,TGTGCCATCAGTGAGTCCGTCCTGGGAGGAAACACCATATATTTT,TRBJ1-3,NA,TRBV10-3,NA
CAWRTAGGRYEQFF,TGTGCCTGGAGGACAGCGGGGGGACGGTATGAGCAGTTCTTC,TRBJ2-1,NA,TRBV30,TRBD2
CASKRDSSIYGYTF,TGCGCCAGCAAGAGGGACAGCTCTATCTATGGCTACACCTTC,TRBJ1-2,NA,TRBV5-1,TRBD1
CASSRYGASNTEAFF,TGTGCCAGCAGCCGATACGGGGCCTCGAACACTGAAGCTTTCTTT,TRBJ1-1,NA,TRBV4-2,NA
CASSSNTGGEAFF,TGTGCCAGCAGCTCGAACACAGGGGGCGAAGCTTTCTTT,TRBJ1-1,NA,TRBV7-9,TRBD1
CASSLVLREQFF,TGTGCCAGCAGCTTAGTGTTGCGGGAGCAGTTCTTC,TRBJ2-1,once,TRBV7-2,NA
CASSLGTGPSEQYF,TGTGCCAGCAGCTTAGGGACAGGACCCTCCGAGCAGTACTTC,TRBJ2-7,NA,TRBV7-8,TRBD1
CASSLAGSFNEKLFF,TGTGCCAGCAGCTTAGCTGGCAGTTTTAATGAAAAACTGTTTTTT,TRBJ1-4,NA,TRBV7-8,NA
CASSFAYEQYF,TGTGCCAGCAGCTTCGCCTACGAGCAGTACTTC,TRBJ2-7,NA,TRBV5-5,NA
CASSQGLNTEAFF,TGTGCCAGCAGTCAAGGACTGAACACTGAAGCTTTCTTT,TRBJ1-1,NA,TRBV27,NA
CASSSGTGGIGYTF,TGTGCCAGCAGTTCCGGGACAGGGGGCATTGGCTACACCTTC,TRBJ1-2,few,TRBV6-9,TRBD1
CASRPWSYTGELFF,TGTGCCAGTAGGCCTTGGAGTTACACCGGGGAGCTGTTTTTT,TRBJ2-2,NA,TRBV19,NA
CASSPARDIQYF,TGTGCCAGCAGTCCCGCCCGGGACATTCAGTACTTC,TRBJ2-4,few,TRBV27,NA
CASSLGTTNTGELFF,TGCGCCAGCAGCTTGGGGACTACGAACACCGGGGAGCTGTTTTTT,TRBJ2-2,NA,TRBV5-1,NA
CASSLTSGTDTQYF,TGTGCCAGCAGCTTAACAAGCGGCACAGATACGCAGTATTTT,TRBJ2-3,NA,TRBV13,NA
CASSQAGGGLTDTQYF,TGTGCCAGCAGCCAAGCCGGCGGGGGGTTGACAGATACGCAGTATTTT,TRBJ2-3,NA,TRBV14,TRBD2
CAWGDGTGDYEQYF,TGTGCCTGGGGTGACGGGACAGGGGATTACGAGCAGTACTTC,TRBJ2-7,NA,TRBV30,TRBD1
CASRRNTYQETQYF,TGTGCCAGCAGGAGGAACACGTACCAAGAGACCCAGTACTTC,TRBJ2-5,NA,TRBV27,NA
CASSGLADSYEQYF,TGCGCCAGCTCTGGACTAGCGGATTCCTACGAGCAGTACTTC,TRBJ2-7,NA,TRBV10-2,TRBD2
CASSDFGDTEAFF,TGTGCCAGCAGTGACTTTGGGGACACTGAAGCTTTCTTT,TRBJ1-1,few,TRBV2,NA
CASSQQGSRRMNTEAFF,TGTGCCAGCAGTCAACAGGGAAGTAGGAGGATGAACACTGAAGCTTTCTTT,TRBJ1-1,few,TRBV2,NA
CASSDPYAANEKLFF,TGTGCCAGCAGTGACCCATACGCGGCTAATGAAAAACTGTTTTTT,TRBJ1-4,NA,TRBV6-1,NA
CASSEIAGGYNEQFF,TGTGCCAGCAGTGAAATTGCGGGGGGGTACAATGAGCAGTTCTTC,TRBJ2-1,NA,TRBV6-1,TRBD2
CASRFRDRVEQYF,TGTGCCAGCAGATTCAGGGACAGGGTCGAGCAGTACTTC,TRBJ2-7,once,TRBV27,TRBD1
CASSLVRVGAKNIQYF,TGTGCCAGCAGCTTAGTAAGGGTGGGAGCCAAAAACATTCAGTACTTC,TRBJ2-4,NA,TRBV7-9,NA
CASSTVGPPEAFF,TGCGCCAGCAGCACCGTAGGGCCGCCAGAAGCTTTCTTT,TRBJ1-1,NA,TRBV5-1,NA
CASRKTGHGYTF,TGTGCAAGTCGCAAGACAGGTCATGGCTACACCTTC,TRBJ1-2,NA,TRBV12-2,NA
CSTRGQVDEQFF,TGCAGCACCCGAGGGCAGGTCGATGAGCAGTTCTTC,TRBJ2-1,NA,TRBV29-1,NA
CASRRETGTTEAFF,TGTGCCAGTAGAAGGGAGACAGGGACGACTGAAGCTTTCTTT,TRBJ1-1,NA,TRBV19,TRBD1
CASRPTGQVSGGYTF,TGTGCCAGCAGACCCACGGGACAGGTTTCCGGTGGCTACACCTTC,TRBJ1-2,NA,TRBV2,TRBD1
CATSRARGWTEAFF,TGTGCCACCAGCAGAGCTCGGGGATGGACTGAAGCTTTCTTT,TRBJ1-1,few,TRBV15,NA
CASSLGAGVGGEQYF,TGTGCCAGCAGCCTAGGAGCGGGCGTAGGGGGCGAGCAGTACTTC,TRBJ2-7,few,TRBV4-2,NA
CASRSSSYNEQFF,TGTGCCAGCAGATCTAGCTCCTACAATGAGCAGTTCTTC,TRBJ2-1,NA,TRBV7-6,NA
CASSPGQSLREQYF,TGCGCCAGCAGCCCGGGACAGAGCCTACGGGAGCAGTACTTC,TRBJ2-7,NA,TRBV5-1,TRBD1